This T cell receptor beta chain was sequenced during a study of beta chain features in type 1 diabetes. The ends lost 6 bases at V and 5 bases at J; junction bases unmatched: 8. This CDR3 is 14 amino acids long. CDR1 SQVTM and CDR2 ANQGSEA come from the germline V gene. There was one heparinised blood draw per donor, averaging roughly 120 mL. Each population that was sorted was more than 95% pure. Of the isolated RNA, all was reverse transcribed, and so the sequenced material was expressed TCRB transcripts. Only in-frame clones appear in the TCRdb table, and some are missing; sequencing was by immunoSEQ multiplex PCR. Among some 500,000 clones listed, about an eighth were seen once. This clone has only a few counts.

The sequence came from a young woman in good health. The material sequenced was naive CD4+ T cells from blood. The chain links TRBV29-1 to TRBJ1-3; 9 bases are shared with TRBD1. The CDR3 DNA follows: TGCAGCGTCGTACGACAGGGGGTCAGAAACACCATATATTTT. Its protein is CSVVRQGVRNTIYF.